This T cell receptor (beta chain) came from a study of blood T cell repertoires in COVID-19. About the study: Sites across the United States, Italy and Spain contributed samples from acute and convalescent COVID-19. T cells, B-cell-depleted T cells, or PBMCs supplied cDNA or gDNA.

Seattle enrolled patients during active infection and tracked them longitudinally. Germline-derived CDR1 and CDR2 are SGHTA and FQGTGA. CDR3 length: 17 residues. Unmatched junction bases numbered 5, after V lost 5 bases and J lost 1 base. Authors' analysis steps: Nucleated cell number was recorded as an estimate derived from reference gene primer amplification. The data were produced by immunoSEQ multiplex PCR, yet TCRdb's version contains in-frame clones alone and is incomplete. Clone size and the V and J calls come from that table; the DNA yielded D and trimming. The repertoire holds 200,000 to 250,000 clones, with 75% to 90% as singletons.

This receptor was obtained from a woman of 80 years or more with COVID-19, enrolled during active disease. The sequenced sample consisted of peripheral blood. The V call is TRBV7-3, the J call TRBJ2-6; 10 positions match TRBD1. In DNA form, the CDR3 reads TGTGCCAGCAGCGGTCGGGGACAGGGGTCTGGGGCCAACGTCCTGACTTTC. This codes for CASSGRGQGSGANVLTF.